The present T cell receptor beta chain was sequenced within a study of CD8+ T cells in alopecia areata. Overall study findings and caveats: The study found tofacitinib significantly decreased scalp clonality and expanded CD8+ clones among the top 100.

Treatment here: oral pan-JAK inhibitor, 5-10 mg twice daily. Regarding this clone: Its antigen is not known.

The CDR3 has 14 amino acids. The V and J ends lost 2 bases and 8 bases respectively, with 12 bases between them. Germline lookup yields CDR1 SEHNR and CDR2 FQNEAQ (reference sequence). RNA was isolated and reverse transcribed to cDNA, the sequencing template. The method was immunoSEQ multiplex PCR; TCRdb's version includes in-frame clones alone and lacks a portion of them. The sample gives about 190,000 clones, approximately 60% of which show up once; roughly 0.7% is in the top ten. The chain employs TRBV7-9 and TRBJ1-4; D may be TRBD1 (6 bases). Sequencing used CD4+ T cells sorted from blood, obtained at week 4, from a patient treated with tofacitinib. This receptor was obtained from a human donor with alopecia areata. Written as DNA, the CDR3 is TGTGCCAGCAGCTTATCCCAGGGGTTGGAAAAACTGTTTTTT. It yields the protein CASSLSQGLEKLFF.